The 17 T cell receptor beta chains below were found in one sample sequenced in a study of radiotherapy plus CTLA-4 blockade in lung cancer. Assay used: immunoSEQ multiplex PCR; TCRdb lists only in-frame clones, some missing. The data hold 85,000 to 100,000 clones, with more than 70% observed a single time. Here the sequenced sample was peripheral blood, taken from a patient treated with radiotherapy plus ipilimumab. These receptors were taken from a human donor with non-small cell lung cancer that progressed on radiotherapy plus ipilimumab.

The V and J genes are TRBV19 and TRBJ2-6; D is ambiguous. The CDR3 loop spans 15 amino acids. Per the germline V gene, CDR1 is LNHDA and CDR2 is SQIVND (reference sequence). V gave up 3 bases and J gave up 0 bases, with 6 bases separating them. CDR3 loop: CASSMGNSGANVLTF. In DNA form, the CDR3 reads TGTGCCAGTAGTATGGGCAACTCTGGGGCCAACGTCCTGACTTTC. Looking up the rest from reference TRBV19 and TRBJ2-6 gives the full variable domain: DGGITQSPKYLFRKEGQNVTLSCEQNLNHDAMYWYRQDPGQGLRLIYYSQIVNDFQKGDIAEGYSVSREKKESFPLTVTSAQKNPTAFYLCASSMGNSGANVLTFGAGSRLTVL.

This clone was detected once. Written as DNA, the CDR3 is TGTGCCAGCAGCGTCGAGTGGTTAGGTCTAGCCAAAAACATTCAGTACTTC. It is translated as CASSVEWLGLAKNIQYF. This chain joins TRBV11-3 and TRBJ2-4; the D is unclear. Germline V gene data show CDR1 as SGHNT and CDR2 as YENEEA. Trimming shortened V by 5 bases and J by 0 bases, and 17 bases separated the two germline ends. CDR3 size: 17 residues.

The CDR3 sequence: CASSLYGAEASSYNEQFF. DNA of the CDR3: TGTGCCAGCAGCTTATATGGGGCGGAGGCCAGCTCCTACAATGAGCAGTTCTTC. The rearrangement joins TRBV11-1 to TRBJ2-1, with D tentatively TRBD1 or TRBD2 (5 bases each). Germline V lookup: CDR1 SGHAT, CDR2 FQDESV (reference sequence). CDR3 length: 18 amino acids. The V and J ends lost 2 bases and 0 bases respectively, with 17 bases between them.

This chain joins TRBV7-2 and TRBJ2-3, with D possibly TRBD2 on 6 matching bases. CDR3 length: 16 amino acids. Germline-derived CDR1 and CDR2 are SGHTA and FQGNSA. V dropped 1 base and J dropped 5 bases, with 16 bases sitting between them. CDR3 region: CASSLDRGASLDTQYF. The CDR3 DNA reads as TGTGCCAGCAGCTTAGACCGCGGGGCCAGCTTAGATACGCAGTATTTT.

This rearrangement joins TRBV29-1 to TRBJ2-1; 13 bases are shared with TRBD2. Trimming cost V 6 bases and J 0 bases; bases outside gene matches: 5. The CDR3 length is 16 residues. Germline assignment: CDR1 SQVTM and CDR2 ANQGSEA. The CDR3 DNA follows: TGCAGCGTCCTGGGACTAGCGGGACCCTCCTACAATGAGCAGTTCTTC. Translated, it gives CSVLGLAGPSYNEQFF.

CDR3 in amino acids: CASSSKEIDTEAFF. The CDR3 coding sequence is TGTGCCAGCAGCTCCAAGGAAATCGACACTGAAGCTTTCTTT. This rearrangement joins TRBV7-8 to TRBJ1-1; D unresolved. This CDR3 spans 14 amino acids. Germline assignment: CDR1 SGHVS and CDR2 FQNEAQ. The ends were cut back, 4 bases at V and 3 bases at J, with 12 bases in the middle.

The chain couples TRBV28 to TRBJ1-2; the match to TRBD1 covers 8 bases. The CDR3 totals 14 residues. Trimming at V came to 6 bases and at J to 3 bases, leaving 6 bases not matched to a gene. Germline V gives CDR1 MDHEN, CDR2 SYDVKM. This CDR3 is CASSPRDRHYGYTF. CDR3 in DNA: TGTGCCAGCAGCCCCCGGGACAGGCACTATGGCTACACCTTC.

The rearrangement joins TRBV4-3 to TRBJ2-7, with D uncertain. There are 14 residues in the CDR3. Trimming stripped 1 base from V and 6 bases from J, with 13 bases between. The V gene's germline CDR1 is LGHNA and CDR2 YSLEER. The CDR3 region is CASSQALDRGEQYF. CDR3 in DNA: TGCGCCAGCAGCCAAGCCCTGGACCGAGGCGAGCAGTACTTC.

The chain carries TRBV5-5 and TRBJ2-1; 7 nucleotides line up with TRBD2. This CDR3 is built from 16 residues. The V gene's germline CDR1 is SGHKS and CDR2 YYEKEE (reference sequence). V was pared by 0 bases and J by 4 bases, with 7 bases of the junction left unmatched. CDR3 DNA: TGTGCCAGCAGCTTGGGGCCAGCGGGGCTATACAATGAGCAGTTCTTC. Translating gives CASSLGPAGLYNEQFF.

This chain uses TRBV6-1 with TRBJ1-5, with D maybe TRBD1 (6 bases). The ends were cut back, 3 bases at V and 3 bases at J, with 12 bases in the middle. The germline V gene has CDR1 MNHNS and CDR2 SASEGT. The CDR3 contains 15 residues. The CDR3 loop reads CASSERTGNNQPQHF. As DNA, the CDR3 is TGTGCCAGCAGTGAGCGAACAGGGAACAATCAGCCCCAGCATTTT.

The chain links TRBV27 to TRBJ1-6; 8 nucleotides line up with TRBD1. CDR1 and CDR2 from the germline V gene are MNHEY and SMNVEV (reference sequence). This CDR3 has 13 residues. The ends lost 11 bases at V and 4 bases at J; junction bases unmatched: 4. The CDR3 sequence: CASTGGYNSPLHF. DNA for the CDR3: TGTGCCTCTACAGGGGGATATAATTCACCCCTCCACTTT.

In its sample, this clone was seen a few times. This sequence joins TRBV5-1 and TRBJ2-5, with a possible D match to TRBD1 (7 bases). V was clipped by 0 bases and J by 4 bases, with 10 bases between them. The CDR3 totals 14 residues. Germline-derived CDR1 and CDR2 are SGHRS and YFSETQ. CDR3 in amino acids: CASSLGQGGETQYF. CDR3 nucleotides: TGCGCCAGCAGCTTGGGACAGGGAGGAGAGACCCAGTACTTC.

This clone was detected only once. V gene TRBV28 combines with J gene TRBJ2-1; D possibly corresponds to TRBD1 (5 bases). V was clipped by 6 bases and J by 6 bases, with 9 bases between them. The CDR3 totals 12 residues. The germline CDR1 and CDR2 sequences are MDHEN and SYDVKM. For the CDR3, the DNA is TGTGCCAGCAGAAGACAGTTCAATGAGCAGTTCTTC. Its protein is CASRRQFNEQFF. Variable domain in full (rest from reference TRBV28 and TRBJ2-1): DVKVTQSSRYLVKRTGEKVFLECVQDMDHENMFWYRQDPGLGLRLIYFSYDVKMKEKGDIPEGYSVSREKKERFSLILESASTNQTSMYLCASRRQFNEQFFGPGTRLTVL.

The V gene is TRBV5-4, the J gene TRBJ2-2; D not certain. The V and J ends lost 0 bases and 0 bases respectively, with 6 bases between them. Germline V gene sequence: CDR1 SGHNT, CDR2 YYREEE (reference sequence). The CDR3 length is 15 residues. The CDR3 sequence: CASSLAQTNTGELFF. For the CDR3, the DNA is TGTGCCAGCAGCTTGGCTCAGACGAACACCGGGGAGCTGTTTTTT. Variable domain in full (rest from reference TRBV5-4 and TRBJ2-2): ETGVTQSPTHLIKTRGQQVTLRCSSQSGHNTVSWYQQALGQGPQFIFQYYREEENGRGNFPPRFSGLQFPNYSSELNVNALELDDSALYLCASSLAQTNTGELFFGEGSRLTVL.

The gene calls are TRBV11-3 and TRBJ1-6; D remains ambiguous. V lost 1 base, J lost 9 bases, and 4 bases lay in between. Germline V gene lookup returns CDR1 SGHNT and CDR2 YENEEA. The CDR3 loop spans 12 amino acids. The CDR3 DNA is TGTGCCAGCAGCTTAGGGGGTTCACCCCTCCACTTT. Its protein is CASSLGGSPLHF.

The chain joins TRBV4-2 to TRBJ1-4, with a tentative D call TRBD1 (5 bases). The CDR3 is 15 amino acids. Germline V gene lookup returns CDR1 LGHNA and CDR2 YNFKEQ. The V and J ends lost 1 base and 8 bases respectively, with 14 bases between them. In DNA, the CDR3 is TGTGCCAGCAGCCAAGTCCAAGGGGCGGTGGAAAAACTGTTTTTT. Translation gives CASSQVQGAVEKLFF.

On this clone itself: Other DNA sequences of this sample code for an identical CDR3. The gene calls are TRBV7-9 and TRBJ2-7; no reliable D call. The CDR3 has 12 amino acids. CDR1 SEHNR and CDR2 FQNEAQ come from the germline V gene (reference sequence). Trimming pared 1 base from V and 0 bases from J, leaving 1 base between. The CDR3 here is CASSLGSYEQYF. CDR3 DNA: TGTGCCAGCAGCTTAGGCTCCTACGAGCAGTACTTC.